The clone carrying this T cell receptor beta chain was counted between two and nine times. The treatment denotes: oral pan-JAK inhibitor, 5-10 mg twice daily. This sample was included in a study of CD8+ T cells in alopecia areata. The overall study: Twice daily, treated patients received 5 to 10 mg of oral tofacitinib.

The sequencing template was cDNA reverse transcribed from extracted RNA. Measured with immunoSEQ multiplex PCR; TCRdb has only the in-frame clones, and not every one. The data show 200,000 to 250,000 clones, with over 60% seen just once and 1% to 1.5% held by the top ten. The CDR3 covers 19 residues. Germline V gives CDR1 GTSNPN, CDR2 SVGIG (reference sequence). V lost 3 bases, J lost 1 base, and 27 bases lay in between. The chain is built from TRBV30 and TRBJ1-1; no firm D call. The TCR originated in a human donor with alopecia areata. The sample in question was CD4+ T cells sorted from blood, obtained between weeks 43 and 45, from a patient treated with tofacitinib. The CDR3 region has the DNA TGTGCCTGGAGATTCTGGCTCGGATCCGCCCAAATTCAGAACACTGAAGCTTTCTTT. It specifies CAWRFWLGSAQIQNTEAFF.